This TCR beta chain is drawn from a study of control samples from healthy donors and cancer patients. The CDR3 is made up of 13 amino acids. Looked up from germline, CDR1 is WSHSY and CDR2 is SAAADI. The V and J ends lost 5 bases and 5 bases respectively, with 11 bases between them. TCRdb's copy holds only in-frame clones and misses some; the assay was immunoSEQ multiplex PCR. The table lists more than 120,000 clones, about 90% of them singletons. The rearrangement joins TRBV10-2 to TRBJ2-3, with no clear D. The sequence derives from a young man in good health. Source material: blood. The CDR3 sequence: CASSRMSLDTQYF. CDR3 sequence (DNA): TGCGCCAGCAGTCGCATGTCCCTAGATACGCAGTATTTT.